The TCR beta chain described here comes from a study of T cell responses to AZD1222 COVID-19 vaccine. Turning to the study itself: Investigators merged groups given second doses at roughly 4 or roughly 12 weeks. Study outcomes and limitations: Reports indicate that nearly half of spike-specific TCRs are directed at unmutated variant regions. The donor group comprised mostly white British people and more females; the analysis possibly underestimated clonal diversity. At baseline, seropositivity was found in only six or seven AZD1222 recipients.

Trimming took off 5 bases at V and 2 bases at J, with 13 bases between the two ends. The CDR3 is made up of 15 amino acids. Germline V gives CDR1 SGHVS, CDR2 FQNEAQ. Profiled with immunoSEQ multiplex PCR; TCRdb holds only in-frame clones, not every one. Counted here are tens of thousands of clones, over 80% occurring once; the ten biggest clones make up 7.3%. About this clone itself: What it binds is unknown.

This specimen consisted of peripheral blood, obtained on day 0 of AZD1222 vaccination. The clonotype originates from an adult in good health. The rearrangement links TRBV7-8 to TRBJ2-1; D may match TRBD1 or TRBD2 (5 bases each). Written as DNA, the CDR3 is TGTGCCAGCAGCCCAAACACGGGACCCTACAATGAGCAGTTCTTC. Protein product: CASSPNTGPYNEQFF.